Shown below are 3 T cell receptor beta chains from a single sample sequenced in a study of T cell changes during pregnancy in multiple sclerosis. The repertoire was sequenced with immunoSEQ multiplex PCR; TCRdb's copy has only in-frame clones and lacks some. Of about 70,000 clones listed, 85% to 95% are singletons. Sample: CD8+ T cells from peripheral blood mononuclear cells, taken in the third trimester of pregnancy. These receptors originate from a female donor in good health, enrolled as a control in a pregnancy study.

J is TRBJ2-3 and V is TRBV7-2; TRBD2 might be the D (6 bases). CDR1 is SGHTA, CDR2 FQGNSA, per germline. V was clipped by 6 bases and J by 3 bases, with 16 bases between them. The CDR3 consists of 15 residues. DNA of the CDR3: TGTGCCAGCAGAAAAGGGGCGGGGACGACAGATACGCAGTATTTT. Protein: CASRKGAGTTDTQYF. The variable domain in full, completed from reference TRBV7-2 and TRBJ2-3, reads GAGVSQSPSNKVTEKGKDVELRCDPISGHTALYWYRQSLGQGLEFLIYFQGNSAPDKSGLPSDRFSAERTGGSVSTLTIQRTQQEDSAVYLCASRKGAGTTDTQYFGPGTRLTVL.

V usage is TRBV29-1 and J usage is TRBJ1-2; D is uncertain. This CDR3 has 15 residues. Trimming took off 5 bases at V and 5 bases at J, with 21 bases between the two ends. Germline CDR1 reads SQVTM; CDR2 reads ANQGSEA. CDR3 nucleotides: TGCAGCGTTCCCCCAGTCCCCGCCTCTCCATATGGCTACACCTTC. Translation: CSVPPVPASPYGYTF.

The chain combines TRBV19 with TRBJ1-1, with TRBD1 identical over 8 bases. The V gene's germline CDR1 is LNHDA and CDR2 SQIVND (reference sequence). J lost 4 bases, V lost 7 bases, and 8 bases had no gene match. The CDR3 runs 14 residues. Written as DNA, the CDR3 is TGTGCCAGTATTAGACCGGACAGGGTCACTGAAGCTTTCTTT. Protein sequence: CASIRPDRVTEAFF.